This T cell receptor (beta chain) was captured in a study of tumor-infiltrating lymphocytes in primary liver carcinoma (dated by TCRdb to about 2017). General notes on the study: The five patients, three men and two women aged 30 to 69 years, had hepatocellular carcinoma (four) or combined HCC and intrahepatic cholangiocarcinoma (one). For each liver tumor, the study sampled five regions along with adjacent normal tissue and blood, and applied TCRbeta repertoire sequencing, expression microarrays and whole-exome sequencing. A total of 35 specimens from 5 patients underwent TCRbeta repertoire sequencing, comprising about 25 tumor regions, 5 adjacent noncancerous liver tissues and 5 peripheral blood samples. High reproducibility was observed for the technical replicate repertoires, with mean shared-clone rates roughly 0.92 and correlation coefficients above 0.98. The five patients had tumors of stage T1-T3 N0M0, with maximum diameters ranging from roughly 4.2 to 11 cm. Each sample produced roughly 3.65 to 7.5 million productive TCRbeta reads, and read depth showed no significant difference between tissue types. The 20 to 30 tumor region samples were profiled with Agilent mRNA microarrays so that TCRbeta repertoire diversity could be related to the local molecular phenotype.

A note on this clonotype: The antigen this receptor binds is unknown. At one of its ends the junction is not consistent with the germline gene, which may arise from a read error.

Using a constant-region primer and ProtoScript II reverse transcriptase, TCRbeta-specific cDNA was reverse-transcribed from roughly 460 ng total RNA. TCRbeta libraries were built with three nested multiplex PCR rounds, a slightly modified ARM-PCR procedure. The first two PCR rounds used multiplex TRBV1-TRBV30 forward primers with a Cbeta reverse primer, each for about 9 cycles. A final 25-cycle PCR with Deep VentR polymerase added sample barcodes and Illumina adapters. Before sequencing, amplicons between 200 and 500 bp were purified from gel using a QIAquick gel extraction kit. The TCRbeta amplicons were sequenced with 250-bp paired-end reads on an Illumina HiSeq 2500. In the original analysis: Reads were quality-trimmed with Trimmomatic v0.33, and paired reads were merged with FLASH v1.2.11 to recover full CDR3 sequences. V, D and J germline segments were assigned to the rearranged TCRbeta sequences using MiGEC v1.2.1b. Clonotype statistics and Shannon-Wiener diversity indices were calculated with VDJtools v1.0.0. Except for diversity analysis, only each sample's 250 most abundant clonotypes were used in subsequent analyses to reduce sampling bias. TCRdb reanalyzed the raw reads on its own, using fastp at Q25 for trimming and MiXCR for clone calling, and kept in-frame beta chains. All rows with the same CDR3 protein become a single entry with the most common DNA and genes. These V and J calls originate from TCRdb's pipeline instead of the authors' own analysis. This sample gives 95,000 to 150,000 distinct CDR3 sequences in total; roughly three fifths of them show up just once. Approximately 9.7% of the sample is taken by the ten largest.

What the research found in general, with its limitations: Consistent with antigen-driven expansion, pairs of tumor regions showed higher repertoire overlap (mean roughly 36%) than either tumor-adjacent pairs (about 17%) or tumor-blood pairs (approximately 14%). Bulk unsorted samples precluded comparing CD4+ and CD8+ T cell repertoires. With just four to six patients in the study, the authors point out that the findings should be validated in a larger study. Compared with blood, tumors had a significantly larger share of the repertoire taken up by the top 250 clones (p = 0.039). Only the TCR beta chain was sequenced, so true repertoire diversity is likely underestimated because unpaired alpha chains were not captured. Just about 7.5-25% of top clones turned up in all five regions of a tumor, which suggests spatial heterogeneity among tumor-infiltrating T cells.

Without any cell sorting, total RNA and DNA were co-extracted from about 20-30 mg of bulk tissue using the AllPrep DNA/RNA mini kit. Surgical resection was performed in China between late 2015 and 2016 on about 5 patients with histopathologically diagnosed primary liver carcinoma. Chronic HBV infection was present in the patients, and the patients were treatment-naive at sampling. Five spatially separated regions were sampled from each tumor: the superior, inferior, left-lateral and right-lateral poles, plus the tumor centre. According to histology, viable tumor cells made up more than 75% of every tumor sample. Fresh tumor and adjacent tissue pieces were bisected, with one half stored in RNAlater at -80 degrees C and the other half sent for histology. Spanning cysteine to phenylalanine, the CDR3 consists of 14 amino acids. This entry keeps only the CDR3 DNA: 42 bases, framed from base 1. CDR1 and CDR2, looked up from the germline V gene (reference sequence), are MNHNY and SVGAGI.

What was sequenced was liver tumor tissue from sampling region 1. Sample cell subset or site, as interpreted from the label and publication: tumor region T1, superior pole. The sequence was collected from a woman aged 55-69 years with primary liver carcinoma and hepatitis B virus infection. The chain uses TRBV6-6 and TRBJ2-7; 8 nucleotides in the junction match TRBD2. CDR3 loop: CASSTAGAGYEQYF. The nucleotides read TGTGCTAGCAGTACAGCGGGAGCGGGCTACGAGCAGTACTTC.